This TCR beta chain was recorded in a study of T cell repertoires in cytomegalovirus infection. About this clonotype: Antigen: not known.

V was cut by 7 bases and J by 4 bases, with 11 bases left in between. CDR3 length: 12 residues. Germline V lookup: CDR1 MNHEY, CDR2 SVGEGT. TCRdb processed the reads anew with MiXCR; each CDR3 protein has one entry. The repertoire holds more than 250,000 distinct CDR3 sequences, 20% to 25% seen once, with 13% in the top ten. The clonotype originates from a human donor in good health (CMV status not recorded). Some clones in this sample may be carry-over from other donors' samples. The chain employs TRBV6-2 or TRBV6-3 and TRBJ2-7, with D perhaps matching TRBD2 (6 bases). Sample: cultured PBMCs, taken from culture after CMV antigen stimulation. The CDR3 loop is CASTGGMYEQYV. In nucleotides, the CDR3 is TGTGCCAGCACAGGCGGGATGTACGAGCAGTACGTC.